Listed below are T cell receptor beta chains from one sample, sequenced in a study of B cell selection in AIRE deficiency. Using immunoSEQ multiplex PCR, the repertoire was profiled, and TCRdb retains in-frame clones only, with some absent. The repertoire holds roughly 25,000 clones, with 95% as singletons. Sequencing was performed on CD4+CD127+ conventional T cells sorted from PBMCs. The receptors were gathered from a human donor in good health. Both conserved end residues are part of each CDR3. Each record gives: D gene, V gene, clone size, J gene, CDR3 protein, CDR3 DNA. D genes are given only for firm matches. Clone size, where shown, is once, few, many, or a class for clones that have expanded.

.,TRBV18,.,TRBJ2-7,CASSPRLTYEQYF,TGTGCCAGCTCACCCCGTCTAACCTACGAGCAGTACTTC
.,TRBV7-3,.,TRBJ2-1,CASSRGGAYNEQFF,TGTGCCAGCAGCCGAGGGGGTGCCTACAATGAGCAGTTCTTC
TRBD2,TRBV5-4,.,TRBJ2-2,CASSFQRGTGELFF,TGTGCCAGCAGCTTCCAGCGGGGGACCGGGGAGCTGTTTTTT
TRBD2,TRBV27,.,TRBJ2-3,CASSSSLQPGLAGGSPSTDTQYF,TGTGCCAGCAGTTCATCACTTCAACCGGGACTAGCGGGAGGATCACCTAGCACAGATACGCAGTATTTT
TRBD1,TRBV16,.,TRBJ2-7,CASSQLRTGGEQYF,TGTGCCAGCAGCCAACTCAGAACAGGGGGCGAGCAGTACTTC
TRBD2,TRBV4-1,once,TRBJ2-5,CASSLWGLAGGRYQETQYF,TGCGCCAGCAGCCTATGGGGACTAGCGGGGGGTCGGTACCAAGAGACCCAGTACTTC
.,TRBV6-6,once,TRBJ1-6,CASSPSQSSPLHF,TGTGCCAGCAGCCCATCCCAGTCCTCACCCCTCCACTTT
.,TRBV6-5,.,TRBJ2-7,CASSYLRGGRNEQYF,TGTGCCAGCAGTTATCTTCGCGGGGGCCGTAACGAGCAGTACTTC
.,TRBV7-6,.,TRBJ2-1,CASSLGGLPLYNEQFF,TGTGCCAGCAGCTTAGGAGGGCTCCCCCTTTACAATGAGCAGTTCTTC
TRBD1,TRBV6-6,.,TRBJ2-7,CASRDPGTGRYEQYF,TGTGCCAGCAGAGACCCCGGGACAGGACGCTACGAGCAGTACTTC
.,TRBV28,.,TRBJ2-7,CASRTTLAYEQYF,TGTGCCAGCAGGACGACACTAGCTTACGAGCAGTACTTC
TRBD2,TRBV7-9,.,TRBJ2-1,CASSSVGGGAGGEQFF,TGTGCCAGCAGCTCCGTGGGCGGGGGGGCCGGTGGTGAGCAGTTCTTC
TRBD2,TRBV4-1,once,TRBJ2-7,CASSQTSGAYEQYF,TGCGCCAGCAGCCAAACTAGCGGGGCCTACGAGCAGTACTTC
TRBD1,TRBV5-6,once,TRBJ1-4,CASSFWTGNEKLFF,TGTGCCAGCAGCTTCTGGACAGGGAATGAAAAACTGTTTTTT
.,TRBV12-5,.,TRBJ1-3,CASGPGRRGMAPGNTIYF,TGTGCTAGTGGTCCTGGACGTCGTGGAATGGCCCCTGGAAACACCATATATTTT
TRBD1,TRBV5-4,.,TRBJ2-7,CASSSAGTGNEQYF,TGTGCCAGCAGCTCCGCCGGGACAGGGAACGAGCAGTACTTC
.,TRBV6-9,.,TRBJ2-7,CASSSTGTASYEQYF,TGTGCCAGCAGTTCGACCGGGACGGCCTCCTACGAGCAGTACTTC
.,TRBV19,.,TRBJ2-7,CASSIVAASSYEQYF,TGTGCCAGTAGTATAGTCGCAGCGTCCTCCTACGAGCAGTACTTC
TRBD1,TRBV7-9,.,TRBJ1-4,CASSSISYDRGFNNEKLFF,TGTGCCAGCAGCTCCATATCTTACGACAGGGGGTTTAATAATGAAAAACTGTTTTTT
TRBD2,TRBV11-2,.,TRBJ2-2,CASSFGLAGGYTGELFF,TGTGCCAGCAGCTTCGGACTAGCGGGGGGGTACACCGGGGAGCTGTTTTTT
TRBD1,TRBV7-3,.,TRBJ1-1,CASSSTGGISPNTEAFF,TGTGCCAGCAGCTCTACAGGGGGAATATCCCCGAACACTGAAGCTTTCTTT
.,TRBV11-2,.,TRBJ2-5,CASRSGETQYF,TGTGCCAGCAGGTCGGGGGAGACCCAGTACTTC
.,TRBV30,.,TRBJ2-7,CAWSVWGTEQYF,TGTGCCTGGAGTGTTTGGGGGACCGAGCAGTACTTC
TRBD2,TRBV11-2,.,TRBJ2-7,CASSLRGGESAYEQYF,TGTGCCAGCAGCTTACGGGGAGGGGAGAGCGCCTACGAGCAGTACTTC
.,TRBV25-1,.,TRBJ2-1,CASSVYNEQFF,TGTGCCAGCAGTGTATACAATGAGCAGTTCTTC
.,TRBV7-3,.,TRBJ2-1,CASSLAGRTGHYNEQFF,TGTGCCAGCAGCTTAGCGGGAAGGACGGGGCACTACAATGAGCAGTTCTTC
.,TRBV7-2,.,TRBJ2-5,CASRLGRGGLRETQYF,TGTGCCAGCAGACTAGGAAGGGGGGGACTGAGGGAGACCCAGTACTTC
TRBD2,TRBV11-2,.,TRBJ2-2,CASSPRTAGDTGELFF,TGTGCCAGCAGCCCCAGGACTGCGGGAGATACCGGGGAGCTGTTTTTT
.,TRBV20-1,once,TRBJ2-7,CSARRGYEQYF,TGCAGTGCAAGAAGGGGCTACGAGCAGTACTTC
TRBD1,TRBV6-5,.,TRBJ1-6,CASSATRQGNSPLHF,TGTGCCAGCAGTGCCACCCGACAGGGGAATTCACCCCTCCACTTT
TRBD2,TRBV10-3,.,TRBJ2-1,CAIRTGTSVYNEQFF,TGTGCCATCAGGACCGGGACTAGCGTTTACAATGAGCAGTTCTTC
.,TRBV6-5,.,TRBJ2-7,CASSKPSSYEQYF,TGTGCCAGCAGTAAACCCAGCTCCTACGAGCAGTACTTC
.,TRBV7-3,.,TRBJ2-6,CASSLSPSGANVLTF,TGTGCCAGCAGTCTATCCCCCTCTGGGGCCAACGTCCTGACTTTC
TRBD2,TRBV30,.,TRBJ2-1,CAWSVSGRIYNEQFF,TGTGCCTGGAGTGTTAGCGGGAGGATCTACAATGAGCAGTTCTTC
TRBD1,TRBV10-3,.,TRBJ1-1,CAISGRQGANTEAFF,TGTGCCATCAGTGGAAGACAGGGGGCGAACACTGAAGCTTTCTTT
TRBD1,TRBV11-1,.,TRBJ1-2,CASSLQGIDSGYTF,TGTGCCAGCAGCCTACAGGGGATTGATAGTGGCTACACCTTC
.,TRBV7-9,.,TRBJ2-3,CASSSADTQYF,TGTGCCAGCAGCTCTGCAGATACGCAGTATTTT
.,TRBV4-1,.,TRBJ2-1,CASSQGLDGSYNEQFF,TGCGCCAGCAGCCAGGGATTAGACGGCTCCTACAATGAGCAGTTCTTC
.,TRBV11-2,.,TRBJ1-2,CASSPGGVSNYGYTF,TGTGCCAGCAGCCCCGGGGGGGTTTCTAACTATGGCTACACCTTC
.,TRBV6-5,.,TRBJ1-1,CASKLGQANTEAFF,TGTGCCTCCAAGCTGGGGCAGGCGAACACTGAAGCTTTCTTT
TRBD1,TRBV28,.,TRBJ2-7,CASGPWQGATDEQYF,TGTGCCAGCGGCCCTTGGCAGGGGGCCACCGACGAGCAGTACTTC
TRBD1,TRBV5-1,.,TRBJ1-3,CASSQGQGRDTIYF,TGCGCCAGCAGCCAGGGACAGGGCCGAGACACCATATATTTT
.,TRBV5-1,.,TRBJ2-2,CASSLVQDTGELFF,TGCGCCAGCAGCTTGGTTCAGGACACCGGGGAGCTGTTTTTT
TRBD1,TRBV6-5,.,TRBJ1-2,CASSYSGQGYYGYTF,TGTGCCAGCAGTTACTCGGGACAGGGGTACTATGGCTACACCTTC
TRBD1,TRBV27,.,TRBJ2-5,CASSWASRGLVQETQYF,TGTGCCAGCAGTTGGGCTTCGAGGGGGCTAGTCCAAGAGACCCAGTACTTC
.,TRBV30,.,TRBJ1-6,CAWSAGRNSPLHF,TGTGCCTGGAGTGCGGGCCGTAATTCACCCCTCCACTTT
TRBD1,TRBV5-4,.,TRBJ1-2,CASSLARQGNYGYTF,TGTGCCAGCAGCTTGGCGAGACAGGGGAACTATGGCTACACCTTC
.,TRBV18,.,TRBJ2-5,CASSPGTETQYF,TGTGCCAGCTCACCAGGTACCGAGACCCAGTACTTC
TRBD1,TRBV5-1,.,TRBJ2-2,CASSFMQGAGGELFF,TGCGCCAGCAGCTTCATGCAGGGGGCTGGCGGGGAGCTGTTTTTT
.,TRBV4-2,.,TRBJ2-1,CASSQENGVNTNEQFF,TGTGCCAGCAGCCAAGAGAACGGGGTGAACACCAATGAGCAGTTCTTC